The source of this TCR beta chain is a study of early T cells in non-severe SARS-CoV-2 infection. Overall study: Unsorted whole blood bulk RNA was sequenced, with unpaired chains.

The V gene lost 3 bases and the J gene lost 4 bases, with 9 bases spanning the gap. This CDR3 is built from 13 residues. Looked up from germline, CDR1 is SGHRS and CDR2 is YFSETQ. This clonotype was seen at least ten times. Its antigen is currently unknown. Study-level results: Matching with VDJdb favored anti-spike CD8 responses (missing private and CD4 specificities).

Each cDNA molecule carried a unique molecular identifier. MiXCR was run by TCRdb on the 5' RACE reads, yielding one entry per CDR3 protein. The sample includes roughly 35,000 distinct CDR3 sequences, about 3.9% of them seen just once. The sequenced sample was whole blood. The receptor was derived from an adult who was a healthcare worker with PCR-confirmed SARS-CoV-2 infection or an uninfected control (not recorded which). The chain uses TRBV5-1 and TRBJ2-3; perhaps TRBD1 as D (5 bases). The DNA for the CDR3 is TGCGCCAGCAGCTCCCTCAGGGCAGATACGCAGTATTTT. Translated: CASSSLRADTQYF.